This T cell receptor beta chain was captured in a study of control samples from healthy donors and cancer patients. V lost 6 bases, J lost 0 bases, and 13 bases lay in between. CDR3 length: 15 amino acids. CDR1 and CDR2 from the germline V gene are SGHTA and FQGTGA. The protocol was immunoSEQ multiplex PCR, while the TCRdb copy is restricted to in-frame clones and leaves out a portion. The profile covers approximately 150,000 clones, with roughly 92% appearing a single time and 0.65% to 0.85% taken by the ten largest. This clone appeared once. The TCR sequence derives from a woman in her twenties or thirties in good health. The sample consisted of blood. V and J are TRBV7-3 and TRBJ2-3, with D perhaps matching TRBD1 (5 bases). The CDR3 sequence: CASSSTGTSTDTQYF. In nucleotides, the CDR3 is TGTGCCAGCAGTTCCACAGGTACTAGCACAGATACGCAGTATTTT.